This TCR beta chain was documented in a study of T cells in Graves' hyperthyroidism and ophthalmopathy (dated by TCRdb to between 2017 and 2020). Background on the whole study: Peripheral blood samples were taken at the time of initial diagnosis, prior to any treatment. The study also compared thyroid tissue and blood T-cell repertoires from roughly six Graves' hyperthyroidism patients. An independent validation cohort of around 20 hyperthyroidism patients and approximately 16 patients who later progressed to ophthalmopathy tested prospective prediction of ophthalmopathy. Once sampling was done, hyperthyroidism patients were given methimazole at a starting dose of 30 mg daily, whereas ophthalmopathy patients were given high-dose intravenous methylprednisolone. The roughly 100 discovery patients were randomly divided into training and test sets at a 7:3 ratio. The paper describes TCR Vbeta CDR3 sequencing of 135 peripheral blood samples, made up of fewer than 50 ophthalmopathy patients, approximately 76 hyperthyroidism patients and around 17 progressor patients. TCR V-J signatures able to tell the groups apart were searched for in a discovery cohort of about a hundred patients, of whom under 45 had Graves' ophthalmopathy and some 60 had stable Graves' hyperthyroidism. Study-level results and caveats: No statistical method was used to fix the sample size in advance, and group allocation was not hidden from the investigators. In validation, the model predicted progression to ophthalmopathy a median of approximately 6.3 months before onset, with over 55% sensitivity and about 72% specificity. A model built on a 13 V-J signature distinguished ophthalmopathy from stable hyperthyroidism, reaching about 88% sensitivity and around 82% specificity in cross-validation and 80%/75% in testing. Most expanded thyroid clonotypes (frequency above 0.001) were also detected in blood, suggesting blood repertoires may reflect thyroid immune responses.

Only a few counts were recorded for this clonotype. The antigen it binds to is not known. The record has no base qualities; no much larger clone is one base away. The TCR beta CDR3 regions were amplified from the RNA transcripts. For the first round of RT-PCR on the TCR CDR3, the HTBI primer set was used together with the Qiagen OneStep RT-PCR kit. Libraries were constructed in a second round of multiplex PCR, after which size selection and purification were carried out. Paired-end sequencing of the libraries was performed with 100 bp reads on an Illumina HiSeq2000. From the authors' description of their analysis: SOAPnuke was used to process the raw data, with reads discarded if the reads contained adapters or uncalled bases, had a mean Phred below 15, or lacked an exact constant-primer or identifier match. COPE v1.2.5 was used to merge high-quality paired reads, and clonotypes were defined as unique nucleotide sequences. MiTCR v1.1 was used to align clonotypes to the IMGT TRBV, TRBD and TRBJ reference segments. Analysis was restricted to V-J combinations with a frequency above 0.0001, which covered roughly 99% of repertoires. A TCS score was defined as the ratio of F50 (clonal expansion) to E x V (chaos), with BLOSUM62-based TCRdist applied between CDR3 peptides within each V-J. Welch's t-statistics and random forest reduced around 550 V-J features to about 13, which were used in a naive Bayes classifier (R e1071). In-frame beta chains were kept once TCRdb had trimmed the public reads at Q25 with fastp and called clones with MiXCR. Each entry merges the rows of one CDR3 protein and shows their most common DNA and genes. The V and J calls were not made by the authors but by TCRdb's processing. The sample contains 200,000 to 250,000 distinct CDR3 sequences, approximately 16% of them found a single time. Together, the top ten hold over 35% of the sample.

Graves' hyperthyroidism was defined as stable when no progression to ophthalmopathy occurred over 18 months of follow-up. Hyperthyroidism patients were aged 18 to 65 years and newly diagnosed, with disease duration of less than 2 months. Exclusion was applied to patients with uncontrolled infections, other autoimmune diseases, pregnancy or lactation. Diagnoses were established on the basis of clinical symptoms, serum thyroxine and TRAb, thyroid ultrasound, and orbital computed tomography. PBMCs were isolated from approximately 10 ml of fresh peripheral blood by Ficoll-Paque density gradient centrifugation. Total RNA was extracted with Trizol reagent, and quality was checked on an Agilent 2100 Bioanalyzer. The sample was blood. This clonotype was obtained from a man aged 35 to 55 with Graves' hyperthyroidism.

Here is the DNA: TGTGCCAGCAGCCCGAGACACTCTAGCACAGATACGCAGTATTTT. Its translation reads: CASSPRHSSTDTQYF. Recombination joined TRBV9 with TRBJ2-3; too little of a D gene remains to name it. The germline V gene encodes CDR1 SGDLS and CDR2 YYNGEE. Including the terminal cysteine and phenylalanine, the CDR3 comprises 15 residues. Here the CDR3 DNA is all that survives: 45 bases in frame from base 1. V was cut back by 4 bases and J by 0 bases, leaving a gap of 12 bases between them. Here the CDR3 is joined to the reference TRBV9 and TRBJ2-3 genes, and the full variable domain is: DSGVTQTPKHLITATGQRVTLRCSPRSGDLSVYWYQQSLDQGLQFLIQYYNGEERAKGNILERFSAQQFPDLHSELNLSSLELGDSALYFCASSPRHSSTDTQYFGPGTRLTVL.